The rows below give T cell receptor beta chains drawn from one sample of a study of response to subunit inactivated influenza vaccine. TCRdb independently ran MiXCR on the RT-PCR reads; one entry per CDR3 protein. The sample has more than 700,000 distinct CDR3 sequences, about 20% seen once. This sample comprised PBMCs from blood, obtained more than 4 days after vaccination. The origin of the receptors is a man aged 50-59 years who received an inactivated influenza vaccine. The CDR3 runs from the conserved cysteine through the conserved F or W. The D gene is left open where the match is weak. Clone size appears in some rows only: once, few, many, or a class for an expanded clone.

TRBJ1-3,TRBV12-3/TRBV12-4,TRBD1,few,TGTGCCAGCAGCCAGGACAGGCTCTCTGGAAACACCATATATTTT,CASSQDRLSGNTIYF
TRBJ1-4,TRBV20-1,TRBD1,few,TGCAGTGCACGAACAGGGGGACGATATAATGAAAAACTGTTTTTT,CSARTGGRYNEKLFF
TRBJ1-5,TRBV6-5,TRBD1,.,TGTGCCAGCAGTTCGACATCGGGACAGGGTGGCAATCAGCCCCAGCATTTT,CASSSTSGQGGNQPQHF
TRBJ2-7,TRBV28,.,.,TGTGCCAGCAGTTCCTTGACCGGGACTGCCTCCTACGAGCAGTACTTC,CASSSLTGTASYEQYF
TRBJ2-7,TRBV5-1,TRBD2,once,TGCGCCAGCAGCCCTGGGACTAGCGGGGGAATACACGAGCAGTACTTC,CASSPGTSGGIHEQYF
TRBJ2-1,TRBV20-1,.,.,TGCAGTGCTAGAGACACAGATAGGTCCTACAATGAGCAGTTCTTC,CSARDTDRSYNEQFF
TRBJ2-2,TRBV11-2,TRBD1,.,TGTGCCAGCAGCCGGACCGGGACAGGGATCACCGGGGAGCTGTTTTTT,CASSRTGTGITGELFF
TRBJ1-1,TRBV6-1,TRBD1,once,TGTGCCAGCAGACGCAACGGACAGGGAAACACTGAAGCTTTCTTT,CASRRNGQGNTEAFF
TRBJ2-5,TRBV6-5,.,.,TGTGCCAGCAGTTACGGGCATCGGGGTGGAGAGACCCAGTACTTC,CASSYGHRGGETQYF
TRBJ2-5,TRBV20-1,.,.,TGCAGTGCTAGAGATGCAACTAGCAGAGAGACCCAGTACTTC,CSARDATSRETQYF
TRBJ2-3,TRBV5-1,TRBD1,many,TGCGCCAGCAGCAACAGGGGCGACACAGATACGCAGTATTTT,CASSNRGDTDTQYF
TRBJ2-4,TRBV5-1,.,.,TGCGCCAGCCCAGACAGGTGGGGCGCCAAAAACATTCAGTACTTC,CASPDRWGAKNIQYF
TRBJ1-3,TRBV12-3/TRBV12-4,.,few,TGTGCCAGCATCCCAGGTTCTGGAAACACCATATATTTT,CASIPGSGNTIYF
TRBJ1-1,TRBV6-5,TRBD1,.,TGTGCCAGCAGTTACCCAGGGGGGAACACTGAAGCTTTCTTT,CASSYPGGNTEAFF
TRBJ1-6,TRBV12-3/TRBV12-4,.,few,TGTGCCAGCAGTTTATTCAGGCAGGATTCACCCCTCCACTTT,CASSLFRQDSPLHF
TRBJ2-7,TRBV28,.,many,TGTGCCAGCAGCTCACAGGGAGGGTGGTCCTTC,CASSSQGGWSF
TRBJ1-4,TRBV6-1,.,.,TGTGCCAGCAGTGGGTGGACTGACTCCATGAAATCACTGTTTTTT,CASSGWTDSMKSLFF
TRBJ1-2,TRBV11-2,.,once,TGTGCCAGCAGCTTGGACTGGGGGACCCCGGGCTACACCTTC,CASSLDWGTPGYTF
TRBJ2-3,TRBV20-1,TRBD2,few,TGCAGTGCTAGAGCGGGGGGGGGCACAGATACGCAGTATTTT,CSARAGGGTDTQYF
TRBJ2-1,TRBV12-3/TRBV12-4,.,few,TGTGCCAGCAGCGCTAGGGAGTACAATGAGCAGTTCTTC,CASSAREYNEQFF
TRBJ2-5,TRBV12-3/TRBV12-4,.,.,TGTGCCAGCCTCCCTCGGGGGTCGACGGGGCAAGAGACCCAGTACTTC,CASLPRGSTGQETQYF
TRBJ2-3,TRBV12-3/TRBV12-4,TRBD2,few,TGTGCCAGCAGGCGTAGCGGGTCTAGCACAGATACGCAGTATTTT,CASRRSGSSTDTQYF
TRBJ2-1,TRBV7-6,TRBD1,.,TGTGCCAGCAGCTTCCTAGGGACAGGGACTATGAATGAGCAGTTCTTC,CASSFLGTGTMNEQFF
TRBJ2-5,TRBV9,.,many,TGTGCCAGCAGCCCCCAAGGCGGGACAAGAGAGACCCAGTACTTC,CASSPQGGTRETQYF
TRBJ2-7,TRBV4-3,TRBD1,.,TGCGCCAGCAGCCAAGATTTTACAGGGGGTGGTGACGAGCAGTACTTC,CASSQDFTGGGDEQYF
TRBJ2-5,TRBV6-5,.,.,TGTGCCAGCAGTTACTCGATGGTCAGACAAGAGACCCAGTACTTC,CASSYSMVRQETQYF
TRBJ2-7,TRBV4-3,TRBD1,few,TGCGCCAGCAGCCCCAGCGGAGGCCCTGGGACAGGGGGTTACTACGAGCAGTACTTC,CASSPSGGPGTGGYYEQYF
TRBJ2-5,TRBV14,.,few,TGTGCCAGCAGCCGCGTCCGTGCAGCCAAAGAGACCCAGTACTTC,CASSRVRAAKETQYF
TRBJ2-3,TRBV14,.,.,TGTGCCAGCAGCCAAGTAGGGGTTATCAGGACGCAGTATTTT,CASSQVGVIRTQYF
TRBJ2-1,TRBV7-8,.,.,TGTGCCAGCAGCCCCCAGCACAATGAGCAGTTCTTC,CASSPQHNEQFF
TRBJ2-1,TRBV28,TRBD2,few,TGTGCCAGCAGTTCTCAGACTAGCGGGCCTTACAATGAGCAGTTCTTC,CASSSQTSGPYNEQFF
TRBJ2-2,TRBV7-2,TRBD1,many,TGTGCCAGCAGCTTCCGGGACAGGGGCACCGGGGAGCTGTTTTTT,CASSFRDRGTGELFF
TRBJ2-3,TRBV19,TRBD2,few,TGTGCCAGTAGTACCGGGACTAGCGGGACTCTAGGTACGCAGTATTTT,CASSTGTSGTLGTQYF
TRBJ2-1,TRBV7-2,TRBD2,few,TGTGCCAGCAGCTTACAGACTAGCGGTAACAATGAGCAGTTCTTC,CASSLQTSGNNEQFF
TRBJ2-1,TRBV30,TRBD2,.,TGTGCCTGGAGTGCGGGGACTAGCGGGAGGGCCTACAATGAGCAGTTCTTC,CAWSAGTSGRAYNEQFF
TRBJ2-7,TRBV12-3/TRBV12-4,.,few,TGTGCCAGCAGTTTTAAGTTCGAGCAGTACTTC,CASSFKFEQYF
TRBJ2-7,TRBV20-1,TRBD1,.,TGCAGTGCTAGATCACGGACAGGGGTCTACGAGCAGTACTTC,CSARSRTGVYEQYF
TRBJ2-1,TRBV24-1,TRBD1,.,TGTGCCACCAGTGATCACCGATGGGACAGACAAAGGGACAATGAGCAGTTCTTC,CATSDHRWDRQRDNEQFF
TRBJ2-4,TRBV14,.,.,TGTGCCAGCAGCCAGATGAGGGAAAACATTCAGTACTTC,CASSQMRENIQYF
TRBJ2-2,TRBV7-2,.,.,TGTGCCAGCAGCTTAGGAACGCGACTGAACACCGGGGAGCTGTTTTTT,CASSLGTRLNTGELFF
TRBJ2-2,TRBV27,TRBD1,.,TGTGCCAGCAGTTTGGGGACAGGGGCCACCACGAACACCGGGGAGCTGTTTTTT,CASSLGTGATTNTGELFF
TRBJ2-4,TRBV4-3,TRBD2,.,TGCGCCAGCAGCCAAGATTCGATTAGCGGGAGTAAAAACATTCAGTACTTC,CASSQDSISGSKNIQYF
TRBJ1-3,TRBV7-9,.,.,TGTGCCAGCAGCCTCCCGGGACATAGCTCTGGAAACACCATATATTTT,CASSLPGHSSGNTIYF
TRBJ2-7,TRBV12-3/TRBV12-4,.,.,TGTGCCAGCAGCTTTAGACAGTCTTCAGGGCAGTACTTC,CASSFRQSSGQYF
TRBJ2-1,TRBV10-3,.,few,TGTGCCATCAGTGAGTCGCGTAGCGGAGTAAACAATGAGCAGTTCTTC,CAISESRSGVNNEQFF
TRBJ2-2,TRBV12-3/TRBV12-4,TRBD2,.,TGTGCCAGCACCAGCGGACTAGCTACGACCGTGGGGCTGTTTTTT,CASTSGLATTVGLFF
TRBJ2-1,TRBV5-5,.,few,TGTGCCAGCAGCTTAGGGGGGTCGCCCTCCTACAATGAGCAGTTCTTC,CASSLGGSPSYNEQFF
TRBJ1-2,TRBV5-1,.,.,TGCGCCAGCAGCTTCGGGGGTGAGGGCTACACCTTC,CASSFGGEGYTF
TRBJ2-2,TRBV12-3/TRBV12-4,.,few,TGTGCCAGCAGTTTGGGCAACTCAGTCGGGACCGGGGAGCTGTTTTTT,CASSLGNSVGTGELFF
TRBJ2-3,TRBV9,.,few,TGTGCCAGCAGCGTAGCGGGCACAAAGGGATATACGCAGTATTTT,CASSVAGTKGYTQYF
TRBJ2-1,TRBV24-1,TRBD2,.,TGTGCCACCAGTGACCCGACTAGCGTGACCTACAATGAGCAGTTCTTC,CATSDPTSVTYNEQFF
TRBJ2-5,TRBV20-1,.,many,TGCAGTGCTAGAGGGGAGACCCAGTACTTC,CSARGETQYF
TRBJ2-5,TRBV12-3/TRBV12-4,TRBD1,.,TGTGCCAGCAGTCCCCAGACAGGGGGCATAGGGACCCAGTACTTC,CASSPQTGGIGTQYF